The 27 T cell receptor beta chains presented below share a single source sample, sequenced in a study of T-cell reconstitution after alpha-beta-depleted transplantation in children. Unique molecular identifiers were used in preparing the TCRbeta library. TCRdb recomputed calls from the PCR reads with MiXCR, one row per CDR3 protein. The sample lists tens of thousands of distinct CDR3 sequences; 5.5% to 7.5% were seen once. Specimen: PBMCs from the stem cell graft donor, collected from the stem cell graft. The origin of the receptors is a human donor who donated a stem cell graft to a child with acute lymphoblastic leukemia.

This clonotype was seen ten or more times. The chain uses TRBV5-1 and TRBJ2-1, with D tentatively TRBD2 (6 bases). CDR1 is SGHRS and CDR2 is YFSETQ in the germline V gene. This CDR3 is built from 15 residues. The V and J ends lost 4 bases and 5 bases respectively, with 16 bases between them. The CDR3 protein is CASSLGTVPNNEQFF. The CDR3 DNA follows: TGCGCCAGCAGCCTCGGGACTGTACCAAACAATGAGCAGTTCTTC.

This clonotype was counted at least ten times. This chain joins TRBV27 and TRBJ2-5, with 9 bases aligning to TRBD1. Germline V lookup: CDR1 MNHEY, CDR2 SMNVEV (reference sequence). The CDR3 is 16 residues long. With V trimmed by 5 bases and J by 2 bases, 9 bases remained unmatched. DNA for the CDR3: TGTGCCAGCAGTCCTTCGACAGGGGGACGACAAGAGACCCAGTACTTC. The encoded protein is CASSPSTGGRQETQYF.

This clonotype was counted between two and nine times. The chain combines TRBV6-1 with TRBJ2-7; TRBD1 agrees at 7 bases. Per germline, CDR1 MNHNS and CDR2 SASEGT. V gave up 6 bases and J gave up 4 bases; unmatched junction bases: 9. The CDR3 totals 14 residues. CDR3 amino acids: CASRGGQLKYEQYF. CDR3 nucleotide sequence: TGTGCCAGCAGAGGGGGACAGCTCAAATACGAGCAGTACTTC.

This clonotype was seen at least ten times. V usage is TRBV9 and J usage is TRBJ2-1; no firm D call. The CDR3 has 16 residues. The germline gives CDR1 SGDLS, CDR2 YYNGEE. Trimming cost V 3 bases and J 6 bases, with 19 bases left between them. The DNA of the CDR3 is TGTGCCAGCAGCGAGGATTTGAGCCGGTCTAGCAATGAGCAGTTCTTC. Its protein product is CASSEDLSRSSNEQFF.

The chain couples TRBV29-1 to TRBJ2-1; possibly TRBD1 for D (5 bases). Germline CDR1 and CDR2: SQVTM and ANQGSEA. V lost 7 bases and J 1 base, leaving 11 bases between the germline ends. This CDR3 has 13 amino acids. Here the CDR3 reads CSARTFSYNEQFF. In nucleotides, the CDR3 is TGCAGCGCCCGGACATTTTCCTACAATGAGCAGTTCTTC.

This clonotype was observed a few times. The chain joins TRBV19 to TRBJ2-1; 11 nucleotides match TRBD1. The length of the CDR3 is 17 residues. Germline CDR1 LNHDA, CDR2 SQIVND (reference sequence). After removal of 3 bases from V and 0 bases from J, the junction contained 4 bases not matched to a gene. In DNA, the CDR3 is TGTGCCAGTAGTATGGGACAGGGGGGAAGCTCCTACAATGAGCAGTTCTTC. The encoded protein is CASSMGQGGSSYNEQFF.

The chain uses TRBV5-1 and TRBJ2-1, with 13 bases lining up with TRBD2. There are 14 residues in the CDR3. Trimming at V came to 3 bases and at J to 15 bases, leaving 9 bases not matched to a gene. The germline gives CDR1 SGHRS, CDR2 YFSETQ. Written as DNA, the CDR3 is TGCGCCAGCAGCTACGGGACTAGCGGGGCGTGGTGGTTCTTC. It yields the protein CASSYGTSGAWWFF.

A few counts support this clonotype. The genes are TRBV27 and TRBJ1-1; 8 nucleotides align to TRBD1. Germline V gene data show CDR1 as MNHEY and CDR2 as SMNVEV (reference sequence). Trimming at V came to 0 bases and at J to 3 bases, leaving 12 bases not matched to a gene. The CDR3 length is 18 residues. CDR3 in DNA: TGTGCCAGCAGTTTATCGAGTAGGGTCAGGGGGCGGGACACTGAAGCTTTCTTT. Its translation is CASSLSSRVRGRDTEAFF.

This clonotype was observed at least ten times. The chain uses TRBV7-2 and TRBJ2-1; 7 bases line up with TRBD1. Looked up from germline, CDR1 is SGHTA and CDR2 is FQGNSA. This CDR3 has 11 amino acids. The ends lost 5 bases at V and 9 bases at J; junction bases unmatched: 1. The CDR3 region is CASSPGGEQFF. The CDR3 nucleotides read TGTGCCAGCAGCCCAGGGGGTGAGCAGTTCTTC.

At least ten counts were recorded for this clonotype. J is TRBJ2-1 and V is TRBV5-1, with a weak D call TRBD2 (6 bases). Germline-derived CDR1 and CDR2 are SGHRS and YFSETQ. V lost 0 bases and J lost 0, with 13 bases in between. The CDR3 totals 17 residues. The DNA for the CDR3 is TGCGCCAGCAGCTTGGACCCTCCGACTAGCTCCTACAATGAGCAGTTCTTC. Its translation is CASSLDPPTSSYNEQFF.

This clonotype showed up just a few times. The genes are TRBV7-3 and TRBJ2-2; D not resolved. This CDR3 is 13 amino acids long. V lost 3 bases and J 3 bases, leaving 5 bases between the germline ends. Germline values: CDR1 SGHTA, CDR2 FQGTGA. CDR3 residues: CASSFGYTGELFF. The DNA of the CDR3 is TGTGCCAGCAGCTTCGGTTACACCGGGGAGCTGTTTTTT. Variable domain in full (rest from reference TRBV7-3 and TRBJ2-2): GAGVSQTPSNKVTEKGKYVELRCDPISGHTALYWYRQSLGQGPEFLIYFQGTGAADDSGLPNDRFFAVRPEGSVSTLKIQRTERGDSAVYLCASSFGYTGELFFGEGSRLTVL.

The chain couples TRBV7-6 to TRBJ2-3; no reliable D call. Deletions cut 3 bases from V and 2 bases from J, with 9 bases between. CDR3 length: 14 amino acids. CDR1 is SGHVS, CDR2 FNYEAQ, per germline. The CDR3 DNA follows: TGTGCCAGCAGCTTTCGAACCCCCACAGATACGCAGTATTTT. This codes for CASSFRTPTDTQYF.

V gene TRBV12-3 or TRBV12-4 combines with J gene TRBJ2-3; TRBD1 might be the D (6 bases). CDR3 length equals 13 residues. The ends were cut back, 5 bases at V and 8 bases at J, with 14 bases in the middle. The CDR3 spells CASSGQGSGTQYF. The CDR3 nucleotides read TGTGCCAGCAGTGGTCAGGGGTCGGGTACGCAGTATTTT.

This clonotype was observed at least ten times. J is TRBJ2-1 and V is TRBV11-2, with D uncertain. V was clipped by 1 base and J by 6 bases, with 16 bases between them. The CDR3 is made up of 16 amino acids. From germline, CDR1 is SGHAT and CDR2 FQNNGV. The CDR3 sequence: CASSLVLGMVGNEQFF. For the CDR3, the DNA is TGTGCCAGCAGCTTAGTGCTAGGAATGGTGGGCAATGAGCAGTTCTTC.

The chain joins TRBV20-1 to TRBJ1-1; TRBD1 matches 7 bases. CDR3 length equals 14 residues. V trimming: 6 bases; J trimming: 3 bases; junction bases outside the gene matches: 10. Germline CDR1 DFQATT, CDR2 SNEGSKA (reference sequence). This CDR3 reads CSAAVDRPDTEAFF. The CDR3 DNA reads TGCAGTGCCGCCGTGGACAGGCCTGACACTGAAGCTTTCTTT.

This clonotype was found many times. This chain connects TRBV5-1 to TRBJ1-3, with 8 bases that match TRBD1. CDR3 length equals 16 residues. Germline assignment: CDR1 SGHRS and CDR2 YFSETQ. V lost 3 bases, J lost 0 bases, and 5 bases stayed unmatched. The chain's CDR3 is CASSSWTGISGNTIYF. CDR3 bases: TGCGCCAGCAGCTCCTGGACAGGGATCTCTGGAAACACCATATATTTT.

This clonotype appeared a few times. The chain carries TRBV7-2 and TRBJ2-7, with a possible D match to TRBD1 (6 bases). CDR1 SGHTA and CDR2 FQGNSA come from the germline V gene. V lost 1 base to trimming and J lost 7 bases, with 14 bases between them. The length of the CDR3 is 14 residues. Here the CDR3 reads CASSLEQGFGEQYF. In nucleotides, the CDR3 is TGTGCCAGCAGCTTAGAACAGGGTTTTGGAGAGCAGTACTTC.

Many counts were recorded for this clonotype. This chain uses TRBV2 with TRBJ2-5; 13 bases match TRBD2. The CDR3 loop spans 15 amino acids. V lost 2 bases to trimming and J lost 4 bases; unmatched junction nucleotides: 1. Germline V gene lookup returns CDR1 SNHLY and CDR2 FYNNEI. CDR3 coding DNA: TGTGCCAGCAGTGAAACTAGCGGGAGGGCAGAGACCCAGTACTTC. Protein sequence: CASSETSGRAETQYF.

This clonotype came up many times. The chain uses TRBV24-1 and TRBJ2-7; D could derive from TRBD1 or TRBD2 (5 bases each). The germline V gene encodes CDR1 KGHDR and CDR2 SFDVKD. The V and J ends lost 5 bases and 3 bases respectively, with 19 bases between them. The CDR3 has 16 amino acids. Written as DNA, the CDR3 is TGTGCCACCAGTGGTGGGACCTTAGCCCGGGGCTACGAGCAGTACTTC. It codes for CATSGGTLARGYEQYF.

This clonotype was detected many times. The CDR3 sequence: CASSSTGVRTDTQYF. The CDR3 DNA is TGTGCCAGCAGTTCGACAGGGGTGAGAACAGATACGCAGTATTTT. The V gene is TRBV12-3 or TRBV12-4, the J gene TRBJ2-3; TRBD1 aligns across 8 bases. The CDR3 has 15 residues. Trimming removed 4 bases from V and 3 bases from J; junction bases left unmatched: 6.

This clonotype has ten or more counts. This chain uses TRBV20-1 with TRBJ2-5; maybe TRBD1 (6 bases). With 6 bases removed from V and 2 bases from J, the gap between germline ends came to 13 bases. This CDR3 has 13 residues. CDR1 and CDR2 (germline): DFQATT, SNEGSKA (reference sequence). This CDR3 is CSATSRGQETQYF. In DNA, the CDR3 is TGCAGTGCCACGTCGAGGGGGCAAGAGACCCAGTACTTC.

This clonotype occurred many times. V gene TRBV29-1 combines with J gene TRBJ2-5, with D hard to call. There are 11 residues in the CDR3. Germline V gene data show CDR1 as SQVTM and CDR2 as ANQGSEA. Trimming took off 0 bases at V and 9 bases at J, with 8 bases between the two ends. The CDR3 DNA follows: TGCAGCGTTGAAGATGCAACGCCCCAGTACTTC. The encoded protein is CSVEDATPQYF.

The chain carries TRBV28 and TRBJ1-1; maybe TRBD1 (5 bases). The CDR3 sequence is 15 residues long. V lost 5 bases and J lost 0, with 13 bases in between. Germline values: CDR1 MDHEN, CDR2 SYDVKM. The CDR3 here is CASSPEGSMNTEAFF. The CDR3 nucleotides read TGTGCCAGCAGTCCCGAGGGGTCCATGAACACTGAAGCTTTCTTT.

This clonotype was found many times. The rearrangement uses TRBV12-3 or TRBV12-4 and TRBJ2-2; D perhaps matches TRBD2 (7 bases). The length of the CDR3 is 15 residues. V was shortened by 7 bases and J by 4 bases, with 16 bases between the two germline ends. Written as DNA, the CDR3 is TGTGCCAGCATGGGGGCGGGAGTAGGCACCGGGGAGCTGTTTTTT. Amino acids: CASMGAGVGTGELFF.

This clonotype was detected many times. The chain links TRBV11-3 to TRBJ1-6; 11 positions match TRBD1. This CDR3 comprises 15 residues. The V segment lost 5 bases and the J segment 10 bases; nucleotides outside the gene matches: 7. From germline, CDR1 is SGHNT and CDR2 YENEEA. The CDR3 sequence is CASSPDRGRISPLHF. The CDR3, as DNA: TGTGCCAGCAGCCCGGACAGGGGGCGCATCTCACCCCTCCACTTT.

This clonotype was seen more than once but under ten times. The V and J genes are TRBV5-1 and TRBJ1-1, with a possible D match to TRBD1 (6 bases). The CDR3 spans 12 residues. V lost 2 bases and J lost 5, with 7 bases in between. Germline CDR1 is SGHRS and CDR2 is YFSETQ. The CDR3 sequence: CASSFQGTEAFF. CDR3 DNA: TGCGCCAGCAGCTTTCAGGGGACTGAAGCTTTCTTT.

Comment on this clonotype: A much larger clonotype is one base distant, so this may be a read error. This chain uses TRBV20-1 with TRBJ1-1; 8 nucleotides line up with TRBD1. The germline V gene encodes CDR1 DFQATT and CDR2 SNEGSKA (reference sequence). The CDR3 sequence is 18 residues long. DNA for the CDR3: TGCAGTGCAAAGGATCCGGACAGGGCTTATCCGTTGAACACTGAAGCTCTCTTT. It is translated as CSAKDPDRAYPLNTEALF.